The rows below give T cell receptor beta chains drawn from one sample of a study of vaccination effects on CD4 cells after COVID-19. Repertoires were generated with immunoSEQ multiplex PCR, while TCRdb's copy carries only in-frame clones and drops some. The data contain approximately 47,000 clones, about 76% of them singletons. Antigens for these TCRs are unknown. The sample was CD4+ T cells from PBMCs cultured without peptide, taken before COVID-19 vaccination. Receptor source: a human donor who had a prior SARS-CoV-2 infection. The CDR3 runs from the conserved cysteine through the conserved F or W.

v_call: TRBV7-2
j_call: TRBJ2-7
cdr3_aa: CASTLTGGGIYEQYF

v_call: TRBV4-1
j_call: TRBJ1-1
cdr3_aa: CASSQRNTEAFF

v_call: TRBV28
j_call: TRBJ1-5
cdr3_aa: CASSRDVLGMSNQPQHF

v_call: TRBV7-9
j_call: TRBJ2-1
cdr3_aa: CASTSGSEQFF

v_call: TRBV7-2
j_call: TRBJ2-3
cdr3_aa: CASSPRGQGFSRTDTQYF

v_call: TRBV7-2
j_call: TRBJ2-3
cdr3_aa: CASSRRWGADTQYF

v_call: TRBV5-5
j_call: TRBJ2-7
cdr3_aa: CASSLGGTDETYEQYF

v_call: TRBV18
j_call: TRBJ2-7
cdr3_aa: CASSPISQPYEQYF

v_call: TRBV14
j_call: TRBJ1-2
cdr3_aa: CASSQDEGGGFYGYTF

v_call: TRBV9
j_call: TRBJ2-3
cdr3_aa: CASSVSGGYTDTQYF

v_call: TRBV7-2
j_call: TRBJ2-7
cdr3_aa: CASSMGLRTPYEQYF

v_call: TRBV11-3
j_call: TRBJ2-1
cdr3_aa: CASSSQTSGDYNEQFF

v_call: TRBV2
j_call: TRBJ1-1
cdr3_aa: CASSGTGVTEAFF

v_call: TRBV6-1
j_call: TRBJ2-7
cdr3_aa: CASSEGRPTSYEQYF

v_call: TRBV14
j_call: TRBJ2-7
cdr3_aa: CASSQDYHRDEQYF

v_call: TRBV9
j_call: TRBJ2-6
cdr3_aa: CASSEAWDRGISGANVLTF

v_call: TRBV4-1
j_call: TRBJ2-2
cdr3_aa: CASSQETGEYGELFF

v_call: TRBV4-2
j_call: TRBJ2-3
cdr3_aa: CASSLLLLEMATDTQYF

v_call: TRBV5-1
j_call: TRBJ2-5
cdr3_aa: CASSLARLAGGETQYF

v_call: TRBV30
j_call: TRBJ1-6
cdr3_aa: CAWRRDSNSPLHF

v_call: TRBV5-6
j_call: TRBJ2-3
cdr3_aa: CASSPLRVTDTQYF

v_call: TRBV2
j_call: TRBJ1-1
cdr3_aa: CASSVQQNTEAFF

v_call: TRBV5-1
j_call: TRBJ2-3
cdr3_aa: CASSLDFMREGRKDTQYF

v_call: TRBV5-4
j_call: TRBJ2-4
cdr3_aa: CASSLPGDGAKNIQYF

v_call: TRBV5-3
j_call: TRBJ1-5
cdr3_aa: CARSFPKGGQPQHF

v_call: TRBV28
j_call: TRBJ2-7
cdr3_aa: CASSGTSGPSYEQYF

v_call: TRBV25-1
j_call: TRBJ1-4
cdr3_aa: CASSNSVDWDEKLFF

v_call: TRBV6-5
j_call: TRBJ1-1
cdr3_aa: CASRVTPVLGTEAFF

v_call: TRBV29-1
j_call: TRBJ1-5
cdr3_aa: CSVSSRDRGGQPQHF

v_call: TRBV7-9
j_call: TRBJ1-4
cdr3_aa: CASSYDRGGEKLFF

v_call: TRBV5-1
j_call: TRBJ2-3
cdr3_aa: CASSIGQGAYSSTDTQYF

v_call: TRBV10-3
j_call: TRBJ2-5
cdr3_aa: CATGTMQETQYF

v_call: TRBV15
j_call: TRBJ2-1
cdr3_aa: CATTSGSAGEYNEQFF

v_call: TRBV6-5
j_call: TRBJ2-7
cdr3_aa: CASRSEDRRPYEQYF

v_call: TRBV18
j_call: TRBJ2-1
cdr3_aa: CASSPRLAGANEQFF

v_call: TRBV28
j_call: TRBJ1-2
cdr3_aa: CASSFRAGWGYTF

v_call: TRBV24-1
j_call: TRBJ1-2
cdr3_aa: CATSDGTDQSYTF

v_call: TRBV5-1
j_call: TRBJ1-1
cdr3_aa: CASSLWGLGMNTEAFF

v_call: TRBV2
j_call: TRBJ2-5
cdr3_aa: CASDREETQYF

v_call: TRBV7-3
j_call: TRBJ2-1
cdr3_aa: CASSYDNGGHNEQFF

v_call: TRBV18
j_call: TRBJ2-5
cdr3_aa: CASLPGGNQETQYF

v_call: TRBV7-9
j_call: TRBJ1-4
cdr3_aa: CASSAWTGLRVEKLFF

v_call: TRBV5-5
j_call: TRBJ1-1
cdr3_aa: CASSLDWIGDTEAFF

v_call: TRBV3-1/TRBV3-2
j_call: TRBJ2-6
cdr3_aa: CASSTGTGTSGANVLTF

v_call: TRBV10-3
j_call: TRBJ2-1
cdr3_aa: CAISESGVAEKQFF

v_call: TRBV28
j_call: TRBJ2-7
cdr3_aa: CASSPPGQGDEQYF

v_call: TRBV5-1
j_call: TRBJ2-7
cdr3_aa: CASRVSSLSISYEQYF

v_call: TRBV7-6
j_call: TRBJ2-3
cdr3_aa: CASSLGFQRESSQYF

v_call: TRBV18
j_call: TRBJ2-7
cdr3_aa: CASSPWGTGGLGEQYF

v_call: TRBV7-9
j_call: TRBJ1-2
cdr3_aa: CASSQDGPSGYTF

v_call: TRBV5-6
j_call: TRBJ1-4
cdr3_aa: CASSLTGTGDEKLFF

v_call: TRBV5-1
j_call: TRBJ1-4
cdr3_aa: CASSLLGTGTLFF

v_call: TRBV5-4
j_call: TRBJ2-5
cdr3_aa: CASGPGRAGGDGETQYF

v_call: TRBV2
j_call: TRBJ2-5
cdr3_aa: CASTLAKETQYF

v_call: TRBV7-9
j_call: TRBJ2-1
cdr3_aa: CASSLMTGNEQFF

v_call: TRBV7-9
j_call: TRBJ2-2
cdr3_aa: CASSSTGWTGELFF

v_call: TRBV7-9
j_call: TRBJ1-2
cdr3_aa: CASSFSGEVGYTF

v_call: TRBV18
j_call: TRBJ1-1
cdr3_aa: CASSRRQGLNTEAFF

v_call: TRBV6-5
j_call: TRBJ2-5
cdr3_aa: CASSPRKETQYF

v_call: TRBV6-5
j_call: TRBJ1-3
cdr3_aa: CASSFGTAFDTIYF